The clone carrying this TCR beta chain was counted between two and nine times. Its specificity is not known. The CDR3 extends over 13 amino acids. V gave up 6 bases and J gave up 7 bases, with 13 bases separating them. The germline CDR1 and CDR2 sequences are LGHNT and FRNRAP. This sample was taken from a study of identical twins. Study findings and constraints: Invariant cells of the MAIT and iNKT types might have partly distorted the zero-insertion analyses. Fewer insertions characterized abundant cord blood beta clonotypes, whereas memory repertoires showed none.

MiXCR was run by TCRdb on the 5' RACE reads, yielding one entry per CDR3 protein. The table includes some 790,000 distinct CDR3 sequences, 15% to 20% detected once. The same sample was also studied in work on T cells expressing NK-cell markers. This second study notes: The leading position in the CD3+CD56-NKG2C+ fraction of a handful of donors also went to these clonotypes.

This chain connects TRBV12-5 to TRBJ2-1; the D is unclear. Sequencing input: PBMCs. The sequence was collected from a woman aged 18-35 years in good health. CDR3 loop: CASGPNYGNEQFF. CDR3 nucleotides: TGTGCTAGTGGACCAAACTACGGAAATGAGCAGTTCTTC.